What follows describes a single TCR beta chain. Its matching antigen is unknown. The data originate from a study of CD8+CD57+ T cells in acquired aplastic anemia. Across the whole study: Sorted CD4+ plus CD8+ cells gave DNA averaging roughly 3 ug. Study-wide findings and caveats: CD8+ Simpson's diversity in patients was not significantly different from that in controls.

The TCR beta profiling, which covered VDJ combination and CDR3 sequence, was carried out using genomic DNA as the template. TCRdb analysed the reads with MiXCR anew, one entry per CDR3 protein. This sample has 130,000 or so distinct CDR3 sequences, with approximately 50% found just once. V was pared by 7 bases and J by 3 bases, with 11 bases between. The CDR3 loop spans 13 amino acids. Germline CDR1 reads LNHDA; CDR2 reads SQIVND (reference sequence). Patients sequenced had flow cytometry evidence of CD8+CD57+ cell expansion. The rearrangement joins TRBV19 to TRBJ2-3; D perhaps matches TRBD2 (5 bases). The sequence derives from a human donor with aplastic anemia. The sequenced sample consisted of sorted CD4+, CD8+, or CD8+CD57+ T cells (not recorded which) from PBMCs. The CDR3 loop is CASNMGATDTQYF. Here the CDR3 DNA reads TGTGCCAGTAACATGGGAGCGACAGATACGCAGTATTTT.